This entry lists 7 T cell receptor beta chains sequenced from one sample in a study of blood T cell repertoires in COVID-19. This table comes from immunoSEQ multiplex PCR, and its TCRdb copy is limited to in-frame clones, with some not included. This sample yields more than 250,000 clones, of which around 90% are seen a single time; 1% belongs to the top ten. The sample consisted of peripheral blood. The origin of the receptors is a man aged 50-60 years with active or convalescent COVID-19.

The genes are TRBV6-5 and TRBJ2-7; TRBD1 agrees at 10 bases. V trimming: 5 bases; J trimming: 1 base; junction bases outside the gene matches: 2. The CDR3 runs to 14 residues. Per the germline V gene, CDR1 is MNHEY and CDR2 is SVGAGI. The CDR3 loop reads CASSKGQGSYEQYF. The CDR3 region has the DNA TGTGCCAGCAGTAAGGGACAGGGGTCCTACGAGCAGTACTTC.

In DNA form, the CDR3 reads TGTGCCAGCAGCTCAGGGACATCGACCTACGAGCAGTACTTC. It encodes CASSSGTSTYEQYF. The genes are TRBV7-9 and TRBJ2-7, with D perhaps matching TRBD1 (6 bases). Germline CDR1 SEHNR, CDR2 FQNEAQ (reference sequence). The CDR3 has 14 amino acids. Trimming shortened V by 4 bases and J by 2 bases, and 12 bases separated the two germline ends.

The chain has TRBV19 and TRBJ1-6, with D perhaps TRBD1 (6 bases). The germline V gene encodes CDR1 LNHDA and CDR2 SQIVND (reference sequence). This CDR3 is built from 14 residues. Trimming cost V 3 bases and J 8 bases, with 11 bases left between them. Here the CDR3 DNA reads TGTGCCAGTAGTATCGGGGGGCCTGATTCACCCCTCCACTTT. Its protein product is CASSIGGPDSPLHF.

The J gene is TRBJ2-2, the V gene TRBV18; TRBD2 aligns across 7 bases. V was pared by 3 bases and J by 2 bases, with 6 bases of the junction left unmatched. Germline assignment: CDR1 KGHSH and CDR2 LQKENI. The CDR3 loop spans 16 amino acids. CDR3 region: CASSPQTSTNTGELFF. CDR3 bases: TGTGCCAGCTCACCGCAGACTAGCACTAACACCGGGGAGCTGTTTTTT.

CDR3 protein: CASSPGQGIDEKLFF. In nucleotides, the CDR3 is TGCGCCAGCAGCCCTGGACAGGGAATCGATGAAAAACTGTTTTTT. The rearrangement links TRBV4-1 to TRBJ1-4; 8 bases fit TRBD1. This CDR3 region has 15 residues. J lost 6 bases, V lost 4 bases, and 7 bases had no gene match. CDR1 and CDR2 from the germline V gene are MGHRA and YSYEKL.

Only a few counts were recorded for this clone. Other DNA sequences in the sample encode the same CDR3. CDR3 DNA sequence: TGTGCCAGCAGCCCCCAGGGGGATCAGCCCCAGCATTTT. This codes for CASSPQGDQPQHF. The chain has TRBV7-2 and TRBJ1-5; 7 nucleotides align to TRBD1. CDR3 length: 13 amino acids. Trimming at V came to 5 bases and at J to 5 bases, leaving 3 bases not matched to a gene. Germline lookup yields CDR1 SGHTA and CDR2 FQGNSA. Full variable domain (outside the CDR3, taken from reference TRBV7-2 and TRBJ1-5): GAGVSQSPSNKVTEKGKDVELRCDPISGHTALYWYRQSLGQGLEFLIYFQGNSAPDKSGLPSDRFSAERTGGSVSTLTIQRTQQEDSAVYLCASSPQGDQPQHFGDGTRLSIL.

The J gene is TRBJ2-2, the V gene TRBV3-1 (or the pseudogene TRBV3-2); 9 nucleotides agree with TRBD2. The CDR3 spans 15 residues. Germline CDR1 and CDR2: LGHDT and YNNKEL (reference sequence). The J segment lost 7 bases and the V segment lost 1 base, leaving 4 bases of the junction unmatched. Here the CDR3 reads CASSQAGGRVGELFF. DNA of the CDR3: TGTGCCAGCAGCCAAGCAGGCGGGAGGGTCGGGGAGCTGTTTTTT.